This T cell receptor beta chain is from a study of CD8+ T cells in alopecia areata. RNA was extracted and reverse transcribed into cDNA as the sequencing template. Generated by immunoSEQ multiplex PCR, the TCRdb table keeps only in-frame clones and is missing some. The sample lists 170,000 or so clones, about 60% occurring once. The ends lost 3 bases at V and 4 bases at J; junction bases unmatched: 3. Germline V gene lookup returns CDR1 ENHRY and CDR2 SYGVKD. CDR3 length: 15 residues. The treatment denotes: oral pan-JAK inhibitor, 5-10 mg twice daily. The chain carries TRBV10-3 and TRBJ1-5, with 10 bases fitting TRBD1. The source material was CD8+ T cells sorted from blood, sampled at week 24, from a patient treated with tofacitinib. The source is a human donor with alopecia areata. The CDR3 sequence: CAISDSDRGNQPQHF. The CDR3 DNA sequence: TGTGCCATCAGTGACTCGGACAGGGGGAATCAGCCCCAGCATTTT.